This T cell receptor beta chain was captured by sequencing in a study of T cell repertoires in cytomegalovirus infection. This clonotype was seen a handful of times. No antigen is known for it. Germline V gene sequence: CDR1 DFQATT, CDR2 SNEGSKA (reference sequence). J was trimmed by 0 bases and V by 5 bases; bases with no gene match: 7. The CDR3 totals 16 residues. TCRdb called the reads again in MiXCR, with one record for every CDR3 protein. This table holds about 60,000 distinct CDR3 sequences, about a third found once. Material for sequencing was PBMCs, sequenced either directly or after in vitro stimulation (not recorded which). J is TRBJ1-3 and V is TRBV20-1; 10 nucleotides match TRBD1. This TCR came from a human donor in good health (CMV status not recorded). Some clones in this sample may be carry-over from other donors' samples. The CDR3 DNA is TGCAGTGCTGCGACAGGGGGCTACCCCTCTGGAAACACCATATATTTT. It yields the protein CSAATGGYPSGNTIYF.